Presented here are 16 T cell receptor beta chains from one specimen sequenced in a study of radiotherapy plus CTLA-4 blockade in lung cancer. Assay: immunoSEQ multiplex PCR; the TCRdb copy retains only in-frame clones and omits some. Of under 65,000 clones listed, 82% were seen once; the top ten hold 6% to 7%. Sequenced material: peripheral blood, taken from a patient treated with radiotherapy plus ipilimumab. The receptors shown here come from a human donor with non-small cell lung cancer whose response to radiotherapy plus ipilimumab could not be evaluated.

The genes are TRBV5-4 and TRBJ2-5; D might be TRBD2 (5 bases). Germline CDR1 is SGHNT and CDR2 is YYREEE (reference sequence). V was pared by 3 bases and J by 3 bases, with 12 bases between. The CDR3 covers 14 residues. CDR3 in amino acids: CASSWGAKEETQYF. DNA of the CDR3: TGTGCCAGCAGCTGGGGAGCGAAGGAAGAGACCCAGTACTTC.

The chain joins TRBV7-2 to TRBJ1-5; D may be TRBD1 (6 bases). Trimming took off 1 base at V and 4 bases at J, with 14 bases between the two ends. Germline CDR1 and CDR2: SGHTA and FQGNSA. The CDR3 contains 16 residues. CDR3 DNA: TGTGCCAGCAGCTTAGTAGGCTCAGGGGCTAATCAGCCCCAGCATTTT. Its protein is CASSLVGSGANQPQHF.

The rearrangement uses TRBV7-2 and TRBJ2-5; TRBD1 matches at 7 bases. Judging by the DNA end, TRBJ2-7 fits better; the J call may be wrong. Germline V gene lookup returns CDR1 SGHTA and CDR2 FQGNSA. This CDR3 region has 14 residues. CDR3 amino acids: CASSFRGSYYEQYF. The CDR3 DNA reads as TGTGCCAGCAGCTTCAGGGGGAGTTACTACGAGCAGTACTTC.

This rearrangement joins TRBV2 to TRBJ2-1; maybe TRBD2 (5 bases). The CDR3 length is 16 residues. Trimming shortened V by 4 bases and J by 1 base, and 14 bases separated the two germline ends. CDR1 and CDR2 (germline): SNHLY, FYNNEI. The chain's CDR3 is CASSVRGSGSYNEQFF. CDR3 nucleotide sequence: TGTGCCAGCAGTGTACGTGGGAGTGGATCCTACAATGAGCAGTTCTTC.

The J gene is TRBJ2-7, the V gene TRBV18; 8 bases match TRBD1. The CDR3 runs to 14 residues. The V gene end was trimmed by 2 bases and the J gene end by 6 bases; junction bases not matched to a gene: 6. Germline V CDR1 and CDR2: KGHSH, LQKENI. CDR3 in amino acids: CASSPGQQGGEQYF. The CDR3 region has the DNA TGTGCCAGCTCACCAGGTCAACAGGGGGGCGAGCAGTACTTC.

The chain combines TRBV7-2 with TRBJ2-7; 12 bases fit TRBD2. V shed 0 bases, J shed 2 bases, and the junction held 2 bases outside the gene matches. This CDR3 region has 16 residues. Germline CDR1 reads SGHTA; CDR2 reads FQGNSA. DNA of the CDR3: TGTGCCAGCAGCTTAGCGGCTAGCGGGGGGGCCTACGAGCAGTACTTC. Protein: CASSLAASGGAYEQYF.

The chain joins TRBV9 to TRBJ1-5; no clear D gene. Trimming removed 1 base at V and 0 bases at J, with 8 bases between. Germline V gene sequence: CDR1 SGDLS, CDR2 YYNGEE. This CDR3 region has 15 residues. As DNA, the CDR3 is TGTGCCAGCAGCGTAACCGGGGATAGCAATCAGCCCCAGCATTTT. Protein product: CASSVTGDSNQPQHF.

J is TRBJ2-7 and V is TRBV28; 9 bases align to TRBD1. V was clipped by 5 bases and J by 3 bases; unmatched bases: 5. This CDR3 region has 14 residues. Germline CDR1 and CDR2: MDHEN and SYDVKM. The CDR3 coding sequence is TGTGCCAGCAGTCCCGGGACAGGGATCTACGAGCAGTACTTC. Its protein is CASSPGTGIYEQYF.

The CDR3 loop reads CASSGGSGDEQFF. CDR3 DNA: TGTGCCAGCAGCGGCGGCTCCGGTGATGAGCAGTTCTTC. The V call is TRBV9, the J call TRBJ2-1, with D hard to call. The CDR3 contains 13 residues. The germline gives CDR1 SGDLS, CDR2 YYNGEE. Trimming removed 3 bases from V and 8 bases from J, with 12 bases in between.

This sequence joins TRBV18 and TRBJ2-4, with a possible D match to TRBD1 (5 bases). Germline V gene lookup returns CDR1 KGHSH and CDR2 LQKENI. Between the trimmed V and J ends, which lost 3 bases and 6 bases, there was a span of 15 bases. The CDR3 has 15 amino acids. DNA for the CDR3: TGTGCCAGCTCACCCAAGCAGGGAACAGGAAACATTCAGTACTTC. It codes for CASSPKQGTGNIQYF. Looking up the rest from reference TRBV18 and TRBJ2-4 gives the full variable domain: NAGVMQNPRHLVRRRGQEARLRCSPMKGHSHVYWYRQLPEEGLKFMVYLQKENIIDESGMPKERFSAEFPKEGPSILRIQQVVRGDSAAYFCASSPKQGTGNIQYFGAGTRLSVL.

The chain joins TRBV21-1 to TRBJ1-4; the table's D call, TRBD1, was not checked against the DNA. TRBV21-1 is a documented pseudogene. The CDR3 is 14 residues long. The CDR3 DNA is TGTGCCAGCAGGCCCGACAGGACTAATGAAAAACTGTTTTTT. It translates to CASRPDRTNEKLFF.

J is TRBJ1-2 and V is TRBV7-6; possible D gene TRBD1, 5 bases. With 5 bases removed from V and 8 bases from J, the gap between germline ends came to 12 bases. The CDR3 consists of 12 residues. Germline CDR1 SGHVS, CDR2 FNYEAQ. CDR3 loop: CASSATVGGYTF. CDR3 bases: TGTGCCAGCAGCGCGACAGTTGGGGGCTACACCTTC.

The chain recombines TRBV15 with TRBJ2-5; possible D gene TRBD1, 5 bases. Germline CDR1 is LNHNV and CDR2 is YYDKDF (reference sequence). The CDR3 covers 14 residues. V shed 0 bases and J shed 5 bases, with 10 bases lying between them. In nucleotides, the CDR3 is TGTGCCACCAGCAGAGACCCAGGGAAGGAGACCCAGTACTTC. Translating gives CATSRDPGKETQYF.

The chain carries TRBV2 and TRBJ2-3, with 8 bases aligning to TRBD2. Per germline, CDR1 SNHLY and CDR2 FYNNEI. This CDR3 has 15 residues. The ends lost 3 bases at V and 2 bases at J; junction bases unmatched: 4. CDR3 DNA: TGTGCCAGCAGTGAGTCCGGGGGGGACACAGATACGCAGTATTTT. It translates to CASSESGGDTDTQYF.

The rearrangement uses TRBV7-2 and TRBJ1-1; 7 bases agree with TRBD1. V trimming: 3 bases; J trimming: 4 bases; junction bases outside the gene matches: 5. This CDR3 region has 14 residues. Germline-derived CDR1 and CDR2 are SGHTA and FQGNSA. The CDR3 DNA follows: TGTGCCAGCAGCTTCACAGGGGAGGTCACTGAAGCTTTCTTT. Protein: CASSFTGEVTEAFF.

This clone appeared a few times. The chain carries TRBV28 and TRBJ2-1; 10 bases agree with TRBD2. Trimming took 4 bases from V and 8 from J; bases not matched to a gene: 11. The CDR3 consists of 16 residues. Germline V gene data show CDR1 as MDHEN and CDR2 as SYDVKM. CDR3 loop: CASSSLAGGRNDEQFF. CDR3 bases: TGTGCCAGCAGTTCATTAGCGGGAGGCCGGAACGATGAGCAGTTCTTC.